The present T cell receptor (beta chain) was sequenced within a study of T cell responses to AZD1222 COVID-19 vaccine. Whole-study context: Second doses that came at about 4 or about 12 weeks were put together.

The assay was immunoSEQ multiplex PCR, and TCRdb's table has in-frame clones only and misses some. The data hold about 150,000 clones, with approximately 93% observed a single time. Points from the study as a whole: Baseline seropositivity characterized only 5 to 7 AZD1222 recipients. Spike-wide vaccine-associated CD4 TCRs dominated at 160-218 and 743-854. Two AZD1222 administrations were followed by greater Spike-specific TCR breadth and depth.

The CDR3 is 15 amino acids. The V gene's germline CDR1 is SQVTM and CDR2 ANQGSEA. V was pared by 5 bases and J by 0 bases, with 6 bases of the junction left unmatched. As for this clone: Its target is unknown.

The rearrangement joins TRBV29-1 to TRBJ2-1; 8 nucleotides match TRBD2. The clonotype originates from an adult in good health. The specimen comprised peripheral blood, sampled on day 0 of AZD1222 vaccination. CDR3 nucleotide sequence: TGCAGCGTTCGACCCGGGACTAGCTCCTACAATGAGCAGTTCTTC. This gives the protein CSVRPGTSSYNEQFF.